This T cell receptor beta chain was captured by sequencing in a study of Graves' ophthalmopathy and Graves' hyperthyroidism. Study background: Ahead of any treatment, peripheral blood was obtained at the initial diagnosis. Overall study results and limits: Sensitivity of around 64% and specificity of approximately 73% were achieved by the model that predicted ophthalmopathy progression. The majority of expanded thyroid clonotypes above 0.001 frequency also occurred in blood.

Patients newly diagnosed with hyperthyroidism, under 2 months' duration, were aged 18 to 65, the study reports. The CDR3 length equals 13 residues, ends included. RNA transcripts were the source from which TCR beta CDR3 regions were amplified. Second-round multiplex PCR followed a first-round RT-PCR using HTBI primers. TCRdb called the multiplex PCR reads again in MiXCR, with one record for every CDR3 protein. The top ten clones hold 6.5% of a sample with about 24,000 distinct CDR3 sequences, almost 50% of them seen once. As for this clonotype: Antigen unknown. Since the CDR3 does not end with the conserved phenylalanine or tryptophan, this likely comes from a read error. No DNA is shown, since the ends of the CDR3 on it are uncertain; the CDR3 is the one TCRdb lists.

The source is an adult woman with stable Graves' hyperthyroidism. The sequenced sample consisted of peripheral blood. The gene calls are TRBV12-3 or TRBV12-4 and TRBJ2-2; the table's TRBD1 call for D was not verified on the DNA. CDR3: CATKPGPTGERFC.